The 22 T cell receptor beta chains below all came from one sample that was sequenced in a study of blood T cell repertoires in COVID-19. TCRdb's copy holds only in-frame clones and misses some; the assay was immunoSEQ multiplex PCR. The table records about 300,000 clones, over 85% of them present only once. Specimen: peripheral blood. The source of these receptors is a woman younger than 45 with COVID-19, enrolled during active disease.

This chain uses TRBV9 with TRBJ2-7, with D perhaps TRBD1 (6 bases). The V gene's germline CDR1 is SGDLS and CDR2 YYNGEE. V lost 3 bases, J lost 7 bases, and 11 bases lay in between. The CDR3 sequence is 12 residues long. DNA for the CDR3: TGTGCCAGCAGCGGGACGGGACATGAGCAGTACTTC. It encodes CASSGTGHEQYF.

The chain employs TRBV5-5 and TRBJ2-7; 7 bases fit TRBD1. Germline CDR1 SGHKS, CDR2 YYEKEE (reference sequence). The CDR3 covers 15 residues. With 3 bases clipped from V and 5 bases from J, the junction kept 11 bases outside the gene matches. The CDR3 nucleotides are TGTGCCAGCAGCTCCCAGACAGGGATTCGGAACGAGCAGTACTTC. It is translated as CASSSQTGIRNEQYF.

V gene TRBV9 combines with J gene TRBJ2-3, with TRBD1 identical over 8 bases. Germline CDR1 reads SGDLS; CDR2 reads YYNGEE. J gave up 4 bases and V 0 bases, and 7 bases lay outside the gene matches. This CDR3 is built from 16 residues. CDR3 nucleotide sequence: TGTGCCAGCAGCGTAGAAGGACAGGGCGGATCAGATACGCAGTATTTT. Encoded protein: CASSVEGQGGSDTQYF.

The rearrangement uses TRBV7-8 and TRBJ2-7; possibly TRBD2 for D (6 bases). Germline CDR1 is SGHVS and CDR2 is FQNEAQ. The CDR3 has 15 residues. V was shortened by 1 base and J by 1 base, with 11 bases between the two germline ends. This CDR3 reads CASSLEASGSYEQYV. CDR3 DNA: TGTGCCAGCAGCTTAGAGGCCAGCGGGTCCTACGAGCAGTACGTC.

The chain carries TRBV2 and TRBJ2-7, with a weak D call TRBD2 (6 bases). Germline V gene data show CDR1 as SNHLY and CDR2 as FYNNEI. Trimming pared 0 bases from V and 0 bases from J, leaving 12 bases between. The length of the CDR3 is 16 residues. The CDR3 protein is CASSEAPRDSSYEQYF. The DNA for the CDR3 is TGTGCCAGCAGTGAAGCGCCCCGGGACTCCTCCTACGAGCAGTACTTC. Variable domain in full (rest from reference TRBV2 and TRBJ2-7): EPEVTQTPSHQVTQMGQEVILRCVPISNHLYFYWYRQILGQKVEFLVSFYNNEISEKSEIFDDQFSVERPDGSNFTLKIRSTKLEDSAMYFCASSEAPRDSSYEQYFGPGTRLTVT.

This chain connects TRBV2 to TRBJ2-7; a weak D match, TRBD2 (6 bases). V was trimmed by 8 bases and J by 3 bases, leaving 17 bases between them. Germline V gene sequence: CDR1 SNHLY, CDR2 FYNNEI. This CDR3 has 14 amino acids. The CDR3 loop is CASSLLQDYYEQYV. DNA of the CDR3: TGTGCCAGCTCCCTTCTCCAGGACTACTACGAGCAGTACGTC.

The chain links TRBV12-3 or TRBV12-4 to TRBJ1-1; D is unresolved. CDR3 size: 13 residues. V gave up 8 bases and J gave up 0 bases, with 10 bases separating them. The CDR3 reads CASGGGMNTEAFF. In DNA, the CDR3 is TGTGCCAGCGGAGGAGGGATGAACACTGAAGCTTTCTTT.

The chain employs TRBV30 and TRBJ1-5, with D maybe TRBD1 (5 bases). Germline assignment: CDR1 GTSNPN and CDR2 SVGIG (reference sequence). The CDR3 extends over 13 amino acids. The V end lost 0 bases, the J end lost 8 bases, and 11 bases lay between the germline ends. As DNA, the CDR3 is TGTGCCTGGAGTGTACCCCCCAGGGAGCCCCAGCATTTT. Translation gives CAWSVPPREPQHF.

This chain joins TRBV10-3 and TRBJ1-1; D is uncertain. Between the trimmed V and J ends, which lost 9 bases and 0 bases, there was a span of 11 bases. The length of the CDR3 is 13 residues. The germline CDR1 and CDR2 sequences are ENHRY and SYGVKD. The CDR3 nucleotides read TGTGCCATAGCGGTAGGAGTGAACACTGAAGCTTTCTTT. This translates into CAIAVGVNTEAFF.

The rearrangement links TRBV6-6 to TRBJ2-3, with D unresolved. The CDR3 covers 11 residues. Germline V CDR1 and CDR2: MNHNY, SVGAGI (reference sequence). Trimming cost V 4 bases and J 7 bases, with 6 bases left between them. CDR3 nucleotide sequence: TGTGCCAGCAGTTCCATCAATACGCAGTATTTT. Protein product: CASSSINTQYF.

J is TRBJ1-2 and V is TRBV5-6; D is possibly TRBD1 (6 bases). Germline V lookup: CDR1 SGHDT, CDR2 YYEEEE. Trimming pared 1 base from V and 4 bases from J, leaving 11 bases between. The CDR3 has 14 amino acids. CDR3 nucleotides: TGTGCCAGCAGCTTGTGGGGACATGTCTATGGCTACACCTTC. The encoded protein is CASSLWGHVYGYTF.

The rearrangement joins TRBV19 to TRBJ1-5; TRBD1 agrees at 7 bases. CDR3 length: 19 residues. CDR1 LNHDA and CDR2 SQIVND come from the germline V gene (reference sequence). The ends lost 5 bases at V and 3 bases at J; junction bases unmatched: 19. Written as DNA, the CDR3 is TGTGCCAGTAGTCCACGGGACAGTGTCACCCTTGATGACAATCAGCCCCAGCATTTT. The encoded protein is CASSPRDSVTLDDNQPQHF.

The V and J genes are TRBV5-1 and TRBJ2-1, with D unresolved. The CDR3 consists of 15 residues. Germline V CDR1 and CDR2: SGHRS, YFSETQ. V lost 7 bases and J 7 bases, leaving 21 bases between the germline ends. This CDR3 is CASFQQPRILNEQFF. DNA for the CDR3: TGCGCCAGCTTCCAACAGCCAAGGATTTTGAATGAGCAGTTCTTC. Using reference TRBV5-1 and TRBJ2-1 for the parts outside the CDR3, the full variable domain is KAGVTQTPRYLIKTRGQQVTLSCSPISGHRSVSWYQQTPGQGLQFLFEYFSETQRNKGNFPGRFSGRQFSNSRSEMNVSTLELGDSALYLCASFQQPRILNEQFFGPGTRLTVL.

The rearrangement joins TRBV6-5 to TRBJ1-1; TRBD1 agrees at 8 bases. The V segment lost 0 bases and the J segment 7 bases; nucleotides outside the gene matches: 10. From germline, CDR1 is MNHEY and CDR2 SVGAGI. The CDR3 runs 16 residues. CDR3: CASSYSIAQGAGEAFF. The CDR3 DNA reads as TGTGCCAGCAGTTACTCGATTGCGCAGGGGGCTGGTGAAGCTTTCTTT.

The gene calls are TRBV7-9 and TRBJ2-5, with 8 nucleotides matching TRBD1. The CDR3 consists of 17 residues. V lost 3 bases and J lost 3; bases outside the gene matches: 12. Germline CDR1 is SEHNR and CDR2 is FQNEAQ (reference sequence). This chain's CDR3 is CASSFPLDRGWEETQYF. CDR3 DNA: TGTGCCAGCAGCTTTCCTCTCGACAGGGGTTGGGAAGAGACCCAGTACTTC.

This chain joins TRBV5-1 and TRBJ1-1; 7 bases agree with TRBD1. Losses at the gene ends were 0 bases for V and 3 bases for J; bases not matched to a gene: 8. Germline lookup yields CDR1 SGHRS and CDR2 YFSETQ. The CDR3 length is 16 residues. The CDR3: CASSLAYRGGDTEAFF. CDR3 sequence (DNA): TGCGCCAGCAGCTTGGCGTACAGGGGTGGGGACACTGAAGCTTTCTTT.

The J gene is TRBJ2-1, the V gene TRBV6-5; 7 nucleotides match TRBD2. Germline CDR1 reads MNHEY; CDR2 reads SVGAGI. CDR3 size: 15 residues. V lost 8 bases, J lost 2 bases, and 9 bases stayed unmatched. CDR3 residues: CASEAGGGTYNEQFF. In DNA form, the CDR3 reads TGTGCCAGCGAAGCAGGCGGGGGTACCTACAATGAGCAGTTCTTC.

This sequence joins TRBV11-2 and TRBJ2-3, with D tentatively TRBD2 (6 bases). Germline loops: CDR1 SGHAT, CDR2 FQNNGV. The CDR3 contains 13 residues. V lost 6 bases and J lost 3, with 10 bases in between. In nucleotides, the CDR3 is TGTGCCAGCAGACCCCGGGGGACAGATACGCAGTATTTT. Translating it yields CASRPRGTDTQYF.

The CDR3 loop is CASSKNSGGSYNEQFF. CDR3 bases: TGTGCCAGCAGCAAAAACTCGGGGGGTTCCTACAATGAGCAGTTCTTC. The rearrangement links TRBV7-6 to TRBJ2-1; the match to TRBD2 covers 7 bases. Germline-derived CDR1 and CDR2 are SGHVS and FNYEAQ. The CDR3 length is 16 residues. V shed 5 bases, J shed 1 base, and the junction held 8 bases outside the gene matches.

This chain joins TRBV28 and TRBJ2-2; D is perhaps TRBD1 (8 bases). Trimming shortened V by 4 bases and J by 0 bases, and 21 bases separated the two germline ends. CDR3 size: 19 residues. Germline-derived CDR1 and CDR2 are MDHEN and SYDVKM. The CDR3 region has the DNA TGTGCCAGCAGTTCGTACGACAGGGGAGGGTTCGCGAACACCGGGGAGCTGTTTTTT. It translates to CASSSYDRGGFANTGELFF.

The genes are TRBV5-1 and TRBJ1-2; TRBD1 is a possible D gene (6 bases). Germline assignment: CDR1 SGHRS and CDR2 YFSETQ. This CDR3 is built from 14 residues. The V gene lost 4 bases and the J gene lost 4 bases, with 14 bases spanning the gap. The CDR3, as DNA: TGCGCCAGCAGCGCCGGGACAACGGCCTATGGCTACACCTTC. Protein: CASSAGTTAYGYTF. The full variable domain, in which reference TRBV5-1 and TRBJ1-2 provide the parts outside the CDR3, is KAGVTQTPRYLIKTRGQQVTLSCSPISGHRSVSWYQQTPGQGLQFLFEYFSETQRNKGNFPGRFSGRQFSNSRSEMNVSTLELGDSALYLCASSAGTTAYGYTFGSGTRLTVV.

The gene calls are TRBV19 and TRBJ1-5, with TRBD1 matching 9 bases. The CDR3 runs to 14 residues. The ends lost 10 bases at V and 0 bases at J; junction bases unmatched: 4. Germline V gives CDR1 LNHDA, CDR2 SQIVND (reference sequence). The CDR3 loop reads CATRQGVSNQPQHF. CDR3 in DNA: TGTGCCACCCGACAGGGGGTTAGCAATCAGCCCCAGCATTTT. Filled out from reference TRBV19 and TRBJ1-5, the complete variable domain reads DGGITQSPKYLFRKEGQNVTLSCEQNLNHDAMYWYRQDPGQGLRLIYYSQIVNDFQKGDIAEGYSVSREKKESFPLTVTSAQKNPTAFYLCATRQGVSNQPQHFGDGTRLSIL.